The 29 T cell receptor beta chains presented below share a single source sample, sequenced in a study of read filtering for tumor transcriptome and immune sequencing. Molecular barcoded adaptors covering alpha/delta and beta/gamma chains were used on around 370 ng RNA. In TCRdb, the reads were re-called with MiXCR into one record per CDR3 protein. The sample holds 39,000 or so distinct CDR3 sequences, roughly 13% seen once. Material for sequencing was a population of CD138-negative cells sorted from bone marrow. These receptors all come from a donor aged 40 or over with multiple myeloma.

This clonotype was counted between two and nine times. A much larger clonotype is one base distant, so this may be a read error. The genes are TRBV29-1 and TRBJ2-3; 7 nucleotides agree with TRBD1. CDR1 is SQVTM, CDR2 ANQGSEA, per germline. The CDR3 is 12 amino acids. V shed 4 bases, J shed 5 bases, and the junction held 3 bases outside the gene matches. CDR3 nucleotides: TGCAGCGTTGGGCAGGGGGTAGATACGCAGTATTTT. Protein product: CSVGQGVDTQYF.

This clonotype came up many times. V usage is TRBV6-1 and J usage is TRBJ2-1, with D possibly matching TRBD2 (6 bases). The V gene lost 5 bases and the J gene lost 1 base, with 15 bases spanning the gap. The CDR3 extends over 16 amino acids. CDR1 is MNHNS, CDR2 SASEGT, per germline. CDR3 protein: CASSLEAGLSYNEQFF. In DNA, the CDR3 is TGTGCCAGCAGTTTGGAGGCGGGGCTTTCCTACAATGAGCAGTTCTTC.

The gene calls are TRBV5-1 and TRBJ2-5, with D uncertain. This CDR3 comprises 12 residues. V was trimmed by 0 bases and J by 5 bases, leaving 5 bases between them. Germline CDR1 reads SGHRS; CDR2 reads YFSETQ. The CDR3 sequence is CASSLDWETQYF. For the CDR3, the DNA is TGCGCCAGCAGCTTGGACTGGGAGACCCAGTACTTC.

This clonotype was recorded many times. The chain couples TRBV5-1 to TRBJ2-3; 8 bases line up with TRBD1. The V segment lost 0 bases and the J segment 5 bases; nucleotides outside the gene matches: 8. The CDR3 has 16 residues. Per the germline V gene, CDR1 is SGHRS and CDR2 is YFSETQ. The CDR3 spells CASSLEDRAGVDTQYF. DNA of the CDR3: TGCGCCAGCAGCTTGGAGGACAGGGCCGGGGTAGATACGCAGTATTTT. Full variable domain (outside the CDR3, taken from reference TRBV5-1 and TRBJ2-3): KAGVTQTPRYLIKTRGQQVTLSCSPISGHRSVSWYQQTPGQGLQFLFEYFSETQRNKGNFPGRFSGRQFSNSRSEMNVSTLELGDSALYLCASSLEDRAGVDTQYFGPGTRLTVL.

This clonotype was counted ten times or more. The chain recombines TRBV20-1 with TRBJ1-6; D is uncertain. V was pared by 3 bases and J by 7 bases, with 7 bases between. The CDR3 is 12 residues long. In germline, CDR1 is DFQATT, CDR2 SNEGSKA (reference sequence). The CDR3 nucleotides are TGCAGTGCTAGCACAGACAATTCACCCCTCCACTTT. It codes for CSASTDNSPLHF.

In its sample, this clonotype is medium-sized (0.01 to 0.1%). The chain recombines TRBV5-5 with TRBJ1-6; weak D call: TRBD1 (6 bases). This CDR3 is built from 15 residues. Deletions cut 0 bases from V and 9 bases from J, with 13 bases between. The V gene's germline CDR1 is SGHKS and CDR2 YYEKEE (reference sequence). The CDR3 region has the DNA TGTGCCAGCAGCTTGGATCGGGGGGGCGTTTCACCCCTCCACTTT. Translating gives CASSLDRGGVSPLHF.

This clonotype was counted ten times or more. This rearrangement joins TRBV6-5 to TRBJ2-7; 7 nucleotides match TRBD1. The CDR3 covers 14 residues. Trimming at V came to 6 bases and at J to 3 bases, leaving 8 bases not matched to a gene. The germline V gene encodes CDR1 MNHEY and CDR2 SVGAGI. DNA of the CDR3: TGTGCCAGCAGGCCGACAGGGACAAACTACGAGCAGTACTTC. Residues: CASRPTGTNYEQYF.

This clonotype was picked up many times. The chain recombines TRBV24-1 with TRBJ1-2; 9 positions match TRBD1. The V segment lost 5 bases and the J segment 1 base; nucleotides outside the gene matches: 7. The CDR3 is 16 residues long. From germline, CDR1 is KGHDR and CDR2 SFDVKD. CDR3 DNA sequence: TGTGCCACCAGTGCGGGACAGGGCGTTTTTAACTATGGCTACACCTTC. It specifies CATSAGQGVFNYGYTF.

On this clonotype itself: The junction departs from the called germline gene at one end, perhaps through a read error. V gene TRBV28 combines with J gene TRBJ1-1, with 10 bases aligning to TRBD1. CDR1 and CDR2 (germline): MDHEN, SYDVKM. CDR3 size: 14 residues. As DNA, the CDR3 is TGTGCCAGCAGGTTTACGGGACAGGGGACTGAAACTTTCTTT. As protein: CASRFTGQGTETFF.

This clonotype was seen at least ten times. The gene calls are TRBV10-2 and TRBJ2-6; D is perhaps TRBD1 (6 bases). The CDR3 sequence is 19 residues long. Trimming pared 4 bases from V and 0 bases from J, leaving 19 bases between. Looked up from germline, CDR1 is WSHSY and CDR2 is SAAADI. The CDR3 DNA reads TGCGCCAGCAGTGGCTGGACAGTGAGACAGAGCTCTGGGGCCAACGTCCTGACTTTC. The encoded protein is CASSGWTVRQSSGANVLTF.

Ten or more counts support this clonotype. The chain is built from TRBV3-1 and TRBJ1-5; D gene ambiguous. Trimming pared 6 bases from V and 12 bases from J, leaving 33 bases between. CDR1 is LGHDT, CDR2 YNNKEL, per germline (reference sequence). The CDR3 has 18 amino acids. Here the CDR3 DNA reads TGTGCCAGCAGTCCCGGAGTCAGCCGCCAATCAATTGGGGAGTACCAGCATTTT. This gives the protein CASSPGVSRQSIGEYQHF.

There are many counts of this clonotype. The genes are TRBV5-1 and TRBJ1-2; D is unresolved. V gave up 2 bases and J gave up 3 bases, with 8 bases separating them. CDR3 length: 13 residues. CDR1 is SGHRS, CDR2 YFSETQ, per germline. The CDR3 coding sequence is TGCGCCAGCAGCTTACAAGCTTACTATGGCTACACCTTC. Translation: CASSLQAYYGYTF.

This clonotype occurred many times. The chain employs TRBV7-9 and TRBJ2-1; TRBD2 matches at 7 bases. Germline lookup yields CDR1 SEHNR and CDR2 FQNEAQ (reference sequence). The CDR3 totals 16 residues. The J segment lost 9 bases and the V segment lost 5 bases, leaving 16 bases of the junction unmatched. The CDR3: CASSGLGGRGGAEQFF. The CDR3, as DNA: TGTGCCAGCAGCGGGTTAGGCGGGAGAGGCGGCGCTGAGCAGTTCTTC.

This clonotype was seen many times. V gene TRBV20-1 combines with J gene TRBJ1-1; D is unresolved. Germline V gives CDR1 DFQATT, CDR2 SNEGSKA (reference sequence). Trimming removed 2 bases from V and 0 bases from J, with 10 bases in between. CDR3 length equals 14 residues. The CDR3 region has the DNA TGCAGTGCTAGAAAACCGGGAGTGAACACTGAAGCTTTCTTT. It codes for CSARKPGVNTEAFF.

This clonotype was seen at least ten times. The gene calls are TRBV24-1 and TRBJ2-2; D may be TRBD1 (5 bases). Per the germline V gene, CDR1 is KGHDR and CDR2 is SFDVKD. The CDR3 has 15 residues. V was clipped by 4 bases and J by 1 base, with 9 bases between them. This chain's CDR3 is CATSDPGQNTGELFF. CDR3 nucleotide sequence: TGTGCCACCAGTGACCCCGGACAGAACACCGGGGAGCTGTTTTTT.

On this clonotype: Possible read error: a much larger clone is one base away. This chain connects TRBV7-9 to TRBJ2-5, with TRBD2 matching 7 bases. The germline V gene has CDR1 SEHNR and CDR2 FQNEAQ (reference sequence). V trimming: 7 bases; J trimming: 9 bases; junction bases outside the gene matches: 17. The CDR3 length is 15 residues. This CDR3 is CASILPGRELSAQYF. CDR3 nucleotide sequence: TGTGCCAGCATCCTCCCAGGGCGGGAGCTTTCGGCCCAGTACTTC.

This clonotype was detected ten times or more. The CDR3 spells CASSLTGTRRSYEQYF. CDR3 sequence (DNA): TGTGCCAGCAGCCTCACGGGGACCCGGAGGTCCTACGAGCAGTACTTC. The chain links TRBV6-5 to TRBJ2-7; D may match TRBD1 or TRBD2 (5 bases each). The CDR3 is 16 residues long. Germline V gene sequence: CDR1 MNHEY, CDR2 SVGAGI. V shed 6 bases and J shed 1 base, with 19 bases lying between them.

This clonotype showed up just once. The gene calls are TRBV5-1 and TRBJ2-7; a weak D match, TRBD2 (6 bases). Deletions cut 6 bases from V and 10 bases from J, with 20 bases between. This CDR3 contains 13 residues. CDR1 SGHRS and CDR2 YFSETQ come from the germline V gene. The CDR3 DNA reads TGCGCCAGCAAGCCCGGCGGCGGGGCCGACCAGTACTTC. This sequence encodes CASKPGGGADQYF.

In this sample, this clonotype turned up many times. The gene calls are TRBV12-3 or TRBV12-4 and TRBJ2-4; D is perhaps TRBD1 (6 bases). V lost 6 bases to trimming and J lost 0 bases, with 15 bases between them. The CDR3 length is 16 residues. CDR3 loop: CASSRLQGIAKNIQYF. The CDR3 DNA reads as TGTGCCAGCAGCCGCCTCCAGGGGATAGCCAAAAACATTCAGTACTTC.

This clonotype was recorded at least ten times. The rearrangement joins TRBV28 to TRBJ2-2; D not resolved. Germline values: CDR1 MDHEN, CDR2 SYDVKM. V dropped 3 bases and J dropped 6 bases, with 8 bases sitting between them. The CDR3 runs to 13 residues. CDR3 sequence: CASSLNSAGELFF. In DNA form, the CDR3 reads TGTGCCAGCAGTTTGAATTCGGCCGGGGAGCTGTTTTTT.

This clonotype was seen ten or more times. The chain carries TRBV2 and TRBJ2-1, with a weak D call TRBD2 (5 bases). The germline V and J ends were trimmed by 4 bases and 9 bases, with 10 bases remaining between them. CDR1 SNHLY and CDR2 FYNNEI come from the germline V gene. This CDR3 has 12 amino acids. The CDR3 here is CASSVGEGEQFF. The CDR3 nucleotides are TGTGCCAGCAGTGTTGGTGAGGGTGAGCAGTTCTTC.

There are many counts of this clonotype. J is TRBJ2-5 and V is TRBV28; TRBD2 might be the D (6 bases). The CDR3 extends over 12 amino acids. Trimming left V 8 bases short and J 5 bases short, with 12 bases between. Germline V gives CDR1 MDHEN, CDR2 SYDVKM. This chain's CDR3 is CASGTGVETQYF. The DNA for the CDR3 is TGTGCCAGCGGAACGGGAGTGGAGACCCAGTACTTC.

This clonotype was seen at least ten times. V usage is TRBV29-1 and J usage is TRBJ1-3; no firm D call. The CDR3 length is 16 residues. Trimming cost V 2 bases and J 4 bases, with 18 bases left between them. Germline loops: CDR1 SQVTM, CDR2 ANQGSEA. As DNA, the CDR3 is TGCAGCGTTGAAAGGCCACGGGTCGGCTCGGGAAACACCATATATTTT. It yields the protein CSVERPRVGSGNTIYF.

Ten or more counts support this clonotype. The chain recombines TRBV19 with TRBJ2-7; no definite D call. The V end was cut by 5 bases, the J end by 0 bases, with 8 bases between. Germline values: CDR1 LNHDA, CDR2 SQIVND (reference sequence). The CDR3 has 13 amino acids. Here the CDR3 reads CASSLRPSYEQYF. The CDR3 DNA follows: TGTGCCAGTAGTTTGCGCCCCTCCTACGAGCAGTACTTC. The entire variable domain, with the rest obtained from reference TRBV19 and TRBJ2-7, is as follows: DGGITQSPKYLFRKEGQNVTLSCEQNLNHDAMYWYRQDPGQGLRLIYYSQIVNDFQKGDIAEGYSVSREKKESFPLTVTSAQKNPTAFYLCASSLRPSYEQYFGPGTRLTVT.

In this sample, this clonotype is medium-sized. J is TRBJ1-1 and V is TRBV6-2 or TRBV6-3; D unresolved. Germline V gives CDR1 MNHEY, CDR2 SVGEGT. The germline V and J ends were trimmed by 6 bases and 4 bases, with 12 bases remaining between them. The length of the CDR3 is 13 residues. The CDR3 protein is CASSLDGSTEAFF. The DNA of the CDR3 is TGTGCCAGCAGCTTAGATGGGAGCACTGAAGCTTTCTTT.

The CDR3 DNA follows: TGCGCCAGCAGCATCACCGGGACAGGGGGAACTGAAGCTTTCTTT. Protein product: CASSITGTGGTEAFF. V and J are TRBV5-1 and TRBJ1-1, with TRBD1 matching 11 bases. V was clipped by 4 bases and J by 5 bases; unmatched bases: 7. The germline V gene encodes CDR1 SGHRS and CDR2 YFSETQ. The CDR3 sequence is 15 residues long.

This clonotype showed up many times. This rearrangement joins TRBV28 to TRBJ2-1; 14 bases are a match to TRBD2. CDR3 length: 17 residues. In germline, CDR1 is MDHEN, CDR2 SYDVKM. The V segment lost 8 bases and the J segment 3 bases; nucleotides outside the gene matches: 9. The CDR3 spells CASGSGTSGGYYNEQFF. CDR3 in DNA: TGTGCCAGCGGGTCCGGGACTAGCGGGGGATACTACAATGAGCAGTTCTTC. The variable domain in full, with the rest retrieved from reference TRBV28 and TRBJ2-1, is DVKVTQSSRYLVKRTGEKVFLECVQDMDHENMFWYRQDPGLGLRLIYFSYDVKMKEKGDIPEGYSVSREKKERFSLILESASTNQTSMYLCASGSGTSGGYYNEQFFGPGTRLTVL.

This clonotype was recorded at least ten times. This rearrangement joins TRBV18 to TRBJ1-1, with D possibly matching TRBD1 (5 bases). V was trimmed by 3 bases and J by 1 base, leaving 6 bases between them. This CDR3 has 13 residues. Germline CDR1 and CDR2: KGHSH and LQKENI. The CDR3 coding sequence is TGTGCCAGCTCACCGGGACCGAACACTGAAGCTTTCTTT. Protein product: CASSPGPNTEAFF.

This clonotype was counted at least ten times. This chain connects TRBV11-2 to TRBJ2-1; D possibly corresponds to TRBD1 (5 bases). V lost 3 bases, J lost 3 bases, and 12 bases lay in between. This CDR3 region has 15 residues. Germline CDR1 is SGHAT and CDR2 is FQNNGV. The CDR3 bases are TGTGCCAGCAGCTTGGACACAGTACTCTACAATGAGCAGTTCTTC. Protein product: CASSLDTVLYNEQFF.